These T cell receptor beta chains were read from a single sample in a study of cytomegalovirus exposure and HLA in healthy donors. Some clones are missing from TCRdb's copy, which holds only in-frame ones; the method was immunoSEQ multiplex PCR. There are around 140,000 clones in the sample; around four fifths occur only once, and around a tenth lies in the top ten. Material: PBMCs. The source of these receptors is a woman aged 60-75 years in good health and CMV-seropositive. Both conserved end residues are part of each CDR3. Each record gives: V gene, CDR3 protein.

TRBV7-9	CASSLYYRDEQYF
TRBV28	CASSSKTSGSLNTQYF
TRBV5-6	CASSLLREYTEYEQYF
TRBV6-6	CASRGRDTVSYEQYF
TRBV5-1	CASSSAGRSEKLFF
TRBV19	CASSTGLTGELFF
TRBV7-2	CASSLHGGRLNF
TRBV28	CASSLPQGGEKLFF
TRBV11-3	CASSPLRGSIYEQYF
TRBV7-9	CASSLVSGGTTDTQYF
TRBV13	CASSLGRAGGWETQYF
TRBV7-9	CAIQGQTGSGANVLTF
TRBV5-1	CASSLAATTHNEQFF
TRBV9	CASSKGLAGDNEQFF
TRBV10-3	CATTSAAGNYGYTF
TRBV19	CASSPGLAGGSPNEQFF
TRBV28	CASRAYRLGNQPQHF
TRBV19	CASSTLAFSTDTQYF
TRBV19	CASSEQRGYEQYF
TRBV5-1	CASSSGTSGSYERYF
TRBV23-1	CASSSSSGGYSDEQFF
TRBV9	CASSGTGTGDGETQYF
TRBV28	CASSLPGGVWNTEAFF